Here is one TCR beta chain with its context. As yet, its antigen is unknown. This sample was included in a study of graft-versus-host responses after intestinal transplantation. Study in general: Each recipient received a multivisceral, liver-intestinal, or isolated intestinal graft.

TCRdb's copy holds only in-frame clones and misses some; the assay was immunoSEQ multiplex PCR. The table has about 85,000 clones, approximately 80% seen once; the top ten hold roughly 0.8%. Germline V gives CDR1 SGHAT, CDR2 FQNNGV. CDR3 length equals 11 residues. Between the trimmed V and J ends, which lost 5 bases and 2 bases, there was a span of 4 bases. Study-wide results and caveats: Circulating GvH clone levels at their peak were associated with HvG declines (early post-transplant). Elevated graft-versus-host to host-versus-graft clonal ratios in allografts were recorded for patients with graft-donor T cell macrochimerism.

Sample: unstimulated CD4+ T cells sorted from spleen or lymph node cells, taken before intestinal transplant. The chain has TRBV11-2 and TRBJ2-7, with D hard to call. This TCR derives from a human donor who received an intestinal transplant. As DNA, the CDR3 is TGTGCCAGCAGCGGAGCCTACGAGCAGTACTTC. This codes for CASSGAYEQYF.